The next 8 T cell receptor beta chains were all read from a single sample in a study of T cell responses to AZD1222 COVID-19 vaccine. This table comes from immunoSEQ multiplex PCR, and its TCRdb copy is limited to in-frame clones, with some not included. The repertoire has 120,000 to 150,000 clones, about 92% of them found once; the top ten carry roughly 1.5%. Sequences were derived from peripheral blood, sampled 28 days after the second AZD1222 dose. Receptor source: an adult who received the AZD1222 COVID-19 vaccine.

The chain is built from TRBV9 and TRBJ2-5; 9 nucleotides line up with TRBD1. CDR3 length: 14 amino acids. Germline V gene lookup returns CDR1 SGDLS and CDR2 YYNGEE. V lost 5 bases and J lost 2; bases outside the gene matches: 4. The CDR3 region is CASSTGGLQETQYF. The CDR3 nucleotides are TGTGCCAGCAGTACAGGGGGCCTACAAGAGACCCAGTACTTC.

This rearrangement joins TRBV28 to TRBJ1-1; no clear D gene. Germline V lookup: CDR1 MDHEN, CDR2 SYDVKM. Trimming shortened V by 7 bases and J by 0 bases, and 15 bases separated the two germline ends. This CDR3 has 15 amino acids. CDR3 sequence reads: CASNHNSPMNTEAFF. DNA for the CDR3: TGTGCCAGCAACCATAACAGCCCCATGAACACTGAAGCTTTCTTT.

This chain joins TRBV10-2 and TRBJ2-6; 7 bases match TRBD2. V lost 3 bases and J lost 0; bases outside the gene matches: 5. The CDR3 loop spans 17 amino acids. The germline CDR1 and CDR2 sequences are WSHSY and SAAADI. Here the CDR3 reads CASSEKAGLSGANVLTF. CDR3 nucleotides: TGCGCCAGCAGTGAAAAAGCGGGGCTCTCTGGGGCCAACGTCCTGACTTTC.

The genes are TRBV11-3 and TRBJ2-3; D could derive from TRBD1 or TRBD2 (5 bases each). This CDR3 contains 17 residues. Trimming removed 0 bases from V and 2 bases from J, with 15 bases in between. The germline V gene encodes CDR1 SGHNT and CDR2 YENEEA. This CDR3 is CASSLEGTRQDTDTQYF. The CDR3 coding sequence is TGTGCCAGCAGCTTAGAAGGGACCCGTCAGGACACAGATACGCAGTATTTT. The whole variable domain, filled in from reference TRBV11-3 and TRBJ2-3, reads EAGVVQSPRYKIIEKKQPVAFWCNPISGHNTLYWYLQNLGQGPELLIRYENEEAVDDSQLPKDRFSAERLKGVDSTLKIQPAELGDSAVYLCASSLEGTRQDTDTQYFGPGTRLTVL.

This clone occurred once. V is TRBV30 and J is TRBJ1-1, with TRBD1 identical over 9 bases. The V and J ends lost 6 bases and 0 bases, in that order; junction bases with no gene match: 20. The CDR3 runs 19 residues. The germline CDR1 and CDR2 sequences are GTSNPN and SVGIG (reference sequence). Here the CDR3 DNA reads TGTGCCTGCAGAGAGATCGGGGTACGACAGGGGGAGATGAACACTGAAGCTTTCTTT. It is translated as CACREIGVRQGEMNTEAFF.

V gene TRBV6-5 combines with J gene TRBJ1-2, with D unclear. Germline CDR1 MNHEY, CDR2 SVGAGI. Trimming cost V 0 bases and J 7 bases, with 12 bases left between them. The CDR3 consists of 14 residues. The CDR3 region has the DNA TGTGCCAGCAGTTACTCTAGGGCAGCTAGTGGCTACACCTTC. Amino acid sequence: CASSYSRAASGYTF.

This chain connects TRBV7-3 to TRBJ1-1; TRBD1 matches 7 bases. This CDR3 has 15 amino acids. Germline assignment: CDR1 SGHTA and CDR2 FQGTGA. The V gene end was trimmed by 5 bases and the J gene end by 4 bases; junction bases not matched to a gene: 10. In DNA form, the CDR3 reads TGTGCCAGCAGCCCGAAGACAGGGTCGGTCACTGAAGCTTTCTTT. It specifies CASSPKTGSVTEAFF.

The V gene is TRBV2, the J gene TRBJ1-2; possibly TRBD1 for D (6 bases). Trimming removed 11 bases from V and 4 bases from J, with 14 bases in between. Germline CDR1 SNHLY, CDR2 FYNNEI. This CDR3 region has 12 residues. CDR3 amino acids: CAGVGGSYGYTF. In nucleotides, the CDR3 is TGTGCCGGGGTGGGGGGCAGCTATGGCTACACCTTC. Looking up the rest from reference TRBV2 and TRBJ1-2 gives the full variable domain: EPEVTQTPSHQVTQMGQEVILRCVPISNHLYFYWYRQILGQKVEFLVSFYNNEISEKSEIFDDQFSVERPDGSNFTLKIRSTKLEDSAMYFCAGVGGSYGYTFGSGTRLTVV.